This is a list of T cell receptor beta chains from one sample in a study of T cells in Graves' hyperthyroidism and ophthalmopathy. TCRdb reanalysed the multiplex PCR reads using MiXCR and keeps one entry per CDR3 protein. The sample records around 340,000 distinct CDR3 sequences, approximately 17% being singletons. Sequencing was carried out using blood. All receptors come from a man younger than 40 with Graves' hyperthyroidism. CDR3s include the opening cysteine and the closing phenylalanine or tryptophan. The D gene is left open where the match is weak. Clone size is given for some rows only: seen once, a few or many times, or a class if the clone is expanded.

clone_size	d_call	v_call	j_call	cdr3_nt	cdr3_aa
NA	TRBD2	TRBV19	TRBJ2-1	TGTGCCAGTAGTCGTGGGACTAGCGGGAACAATGAGCAGTTCTTC	CASSRGTSGNNEQFF
many	NA	TRBV2	TRBJ2-7	TGTGCCAGCAGTTCGGACTCCGTTTTCGGGGGCGCTACCTACGAGCAGTACTTC	CASSSDSVFGGATYEQYF
many	TRBD2	TRBV28	TRBJ2-3	TGTGCCAGCAGTTTCCCGGCGGGAGGACCCACTAGTGGCACAGATACGCAGTATTTT	CASSFPAGGPTSGTDTQYF
many	NA	TRBV10-1	TRBJ2-3	TGCGCCAGCAGTGAGTCGGCAGGGTTGGTTTTGGATACGCAGTATTTT	CASSESAGLVLDTQYF
many	TRBD1	TRBV29-1	TRBJ2-1	TGCAGCGCTTTCGAGGGACAGGTCAATGAGCAGTTCTTC	CSAFEGQVNEQFF
many	NA	TRBV24-1	TRBJ2-7	TGTGCCACCAGTTCCTATTTGCCCCTGGGCTCCTACGAGCAGTACTTC	CATSSYLPLGSYEQYF
many	NA	TRBV6-1	TRBJ1-2	TGTGCCAGCAGTACCGGGACTCCACTTCCATATGGCTACACCTTC	CASSTGTPLPYGYTF
few	NA	TRBV2	TRBJ2-7	TGTGCCAGCACCCGTACAGGTCTAACCTACGAGCAGTACTTC	CASTRTGLTYEQYF
NA	NA	TRBV11-2	TRBJ1-6	TGTGCCAGCAGCTTAGCTCCGCGGAATTCACCCCTCCACTTT	CASSLAPRNSPLHF
NA	NA	TRBV14	TRBJ1-1	TGTGCCAGCAGCCAAGGGGCCTCGAACACTGAAGCTTTCTTT	CASSQGASNTEAFF
NA	TRBD1	TRBV20-1	TRBJ2-7	TGCAGTGCTAGATCCGGGACAGACTCCTACGAGCAGTACTTC	CSARSGTDSYEQYF
many	TRBD2	TRBV28	TRBJ2-3	TGTGCCAGCAGTTCAGGGGAGTCCAGCGGGAGGAGGACGCAGTATTTT	CASSSGESSGRRTQYF
many	NA	TRBV12-3/TRBV12-4	TRBJ2-2	TGTGCCAGCAGTTTATACCCCCAGCGCGCCGGGGAGCTGTTTTTT	CASSLYPQRAGELFF
NA	NA	TRBV20-1	TRBJ1-2	TGCAGTGCTAGGGACCCAGTCGTAGGAATCGGCGGCTACACCTTC	CSARDPVVGIGGYTF
NA	NA	TRBV6-1	TRBJ1-3	TGTGCCAGCAGCGCCTTAGGGGACACCATATATTTT	CASSALGDTIYF
many	NA	TRBV7-9	TRBJ2-7	TGTGCCAGCAGCCCCGGCAGGGGATACTCCTACGAGCAGTACTTC	CASSPGRGYSYEQYF
NA	TRBD1	TRBV6-1	TRBJ2-7	TGTGCCAGCAGTGGAGTCGCCCCGGACAGGGGCTCCTACGAGCAGTACTTC	CASSGVAPDRGSYEQYF
few	NA	TRBV10-3	TRBJ1-3	TGTGCCATCAGTGAGTCGTACAGCGGCTCTGGAAACACCATATATTTT	CAISESYSGSGNTIYF
many	NA	TRBV12-3/TRBV12-4	TRBJ2-7	TGTGCCAGCAGACCTGGGACCGCTGGGGGCGAGCAGTACTTC	CASRPGTAGGEQYF
many	NA	TRBV6-1	TRBJ2-3	TGTGCCAGCAGTGCAGGGATCAGGCCAGATACGCAGTATTTT	CASSAGIRPDTQYF
few	NA	TRBV7-2	TRBJ2-1	TGTGCCAGCAACCCGGCGGGATTACGGACCCACCCGCAGTTCTTC	CASNPAGLRTHPQFF
many	NA	TRBV20-1	TRBJ2-3	TGCAGTGCTAGACTGACTACCCCTAGCACAGATACGCAGTATTTT	CSARLTTPSTDTQYF
many	NA	TRBV6-1	TRBJ2-3	TGTGCCAGCCGTCCGGGAGACACAGATACGCAGTATTTT	CASRPGDTDTQYF
few	NA	TRBV9	TRBJ2-3	TGTGCCAGCAGCGTAGGCGTAGCCGATAGCACAGATACGCAGTATTTC	CASSVGVADSTDTQYF
NA	NA	TRBV12-5	TRBJ2-1	TGTGCTAGTGGTTTGTACGAGACAGGGGAGGGCGGTGAGCAGTTCTTC	CASGLYETGEGGEQFF
few	NA	TRBV20-1	TRBJ2-5	TGCAGTGCTATTGTAATAGGCATACAAGAGACCCAGTACTTC	CSAIVIGIQETQYF
many	TRBD1	TRBV12-3/TRBV12-4	TRBJ1-1	TGTGCCAGCAGTTTACCGCGGGCAGGGGGCTTGAACACTGAAGCTTTCTTT	CASSLPRAGGLNTEAFF
many	NA	TRBV12-3/TRBV12-4	TRBJ1-2	TGTGCCAGCAGTTCGGCAGGTGGCTACACCTTC	CASSSAGGYTF
NA	NA	TRBV12-3/TRBV12-4	TRBJ2-1	TGTGCCAGCAGTTCCCTAGACTTTCAGTTCTTC	CASSSLDFQFF
many	NA	TRBV7-9	TRBJ2-3	TGTGCCAGCAGCTGGCCCCCCATGGGCGGGAGCACAGATACGCAGTATTTT	CASSWPPMGGSTDTQYF
many	NA	TRBV24-1	TRBJ2-2	TGTGCCACCAGTGACTCGGGACTCGGCGCCGGGGAGCTGTTTTTT	CATSDSGLGAGELFF
many	NA	TRBV3-1	TRBJ2-1	TGTGCCAGCAGCCAAGAAGGCGGGATGGCCCCAAGCAATGAGCAGTTCTTC	CASSQEGGMAPSNEQFF
many	TRBD1	TRBV20-1	TRBJ1-4	TGCAGTGCTAGACCGGGACAGCAGCATGAAAAACTGTTTTTT	CSARPGQQHEKLFF
many	NA	TRBV27	TRBJ2-1	TGTGCCAGCAGTTTATCGGGCAGCTCCTACAATGAGCAGTTCTTC	CASSLSGSSYNEQFF
few	TRBD2	TRBV10-3	TRBJ2-3	TGTGCCAGCACTAGCGGGGACAGCACAGATACGCAGTATTTT	CASTSGDSTDTQYF
many	TRBD1	TRBV20-1	TRBJ2-7	TGCAGTGCCTACTTCCCCGGGACAGGGGGTTGGGAGCAGTACTTC	CSAYFPGTGGWEQYF
many	NA	TRBV6-1	TRBJ1-2	TGTGCCAGCAGTGAAGGGACGAACACGGGCTACACCTTC	CASSEGTNTGYTF
few	NA	TRBV20-1	TRBJ1-2	TGCAGTGCGCCAGGGGACAAGAACTATGGCTACACCTTC	CSAPGDKNYGYTF
NA	TRBD1	TRBV7-2	TRBJ2-6	TGTGCCAGCAGTTTAGACAGGGTTAGTCCTGGGGCCAGCGTCCTGACTTTC	CASSLDRVSPGASVLTF
NA	TRBD2	TRBV24-1	TRBJ2-7	TGTGCCACCAGTGGCGGGGGGTACGAGCAGTACTTC	CATSGGGYEQYF
few	NA	TRBV6-2/TRBV6-3	TRBJ1-2	TGTGCCAGCAGTTACTACCCCAGGGGACAAGGCTACACCTTC	CASSYYPRGQGYTF
many	TRBD2	TRBV18	TRBJ2-3	TGTGCCAGCAGCCCTAGCGGGGATACGCAGTATTTT	CASSPSGDTQYF
NA	NA	TRBV7-2	TRBJ1-5	TGTGCCAGCAGCCTCACGCTGGACAATCAGCCCCAGCATTTT	CASSLTLDNQPQHF
NA	NA	TRBV5-1	TRBJ1-1	TGCGCCAGCTCCGGGGCGGGAGCTTTCTTT	CASSGAGAFF
NA	NA	TRBV29-1	TRBJ1-2	TGCAGCGTGCCGCGGGAGGGGTACTATGGCTACACCTTC	CSVPREGYYGYTF
many	NA	TRBV28	TRBJ1-5	TGTGCCAGCAGTTTTAACAGGTACTATAGCAATCAGCCCCAGCATTTT	CASSFNRYYSNQPQHF
many	NA	TRBV29-1	TRBJ2-1	TGCAGCGTTCAAACCAGGGGTGCCTACAATGAGCAGTTCTTC	CSVQTRGAYNEQFF
many	NA	TRBV24-1	TRBJ2-1	TGTGCCACCAGTGATTTGGGGATAGGACGTTCCTACAATGAGCAGTTCTTC	CATSDLGIGRSYNEQFF
many	NA	TRBV11-2	TRBJ2-3	TGTGCCAGCAGCTTACACTTCACAGATACGCAGTATTTT	CASSLHFTDTQYF
once	TRBD1	TRBV9	TRBJ2-6	TGTGCCAGCAGCGTAGCCAGGGGGCGTTCTGGGGCCAACGTCCTGACTTTC	CASSVARGRSGANVLTF
many	TRBD2	TRBV11-3	TRBJ2-3	TGTGCCAGCAGCTTCTCCGGACTAGCGGGAGGAGATACGCAGTATTTT	CASSFSGLAGGDTQYF
NA	NA	TRBV14	TRBJ2-5	TGTGCCAGCAGCCATCGGACAAGCGAGGAGGAGACCCAGTACTTC	CASSHRTSEEETQYF
many	NA	TRBV30	TRBJ2-3	TGTGCCTGGACGGCAGTCACAGATACGCAGTATTTT	CAWTAVTDTQYF
many	TRBD1	TRBV20-1	TRBJ2-3	TGCAGTGCCAGGGATGCGAGGGGGACAGGGGGCCCAGATACGCAGTATTTT	CSARDARGTGGPDTQYF
NA	TRBD1	TRBV7-9	TRBJ1-4	TGTGCCAGCAGCTCCGCCGGGACAGCCGAAGAAAAACTGTTTTTT	CASSSAGTAEEKLFF
many	NA	TRBV11-2	TRBJ1-1	TGTGCCAGCAGCTTCCCTCCTGGTGGCAGCCCAATGAACACTGAAGCTTTCTTT	CASSFPPGGSPMNTEAFF
many	NA	TRBV7-2	TRBJ2-7	TGTGCCAGCAGCGGGCGGTTGAGCTCCTACGAGCAGTACTTC	CASSGRLSSYEQYF
few	NA	TRBV7-9	TRBJ2-6	TGTGCCAGCAGCTTAGCGGGGCAGGGGTCCGGGGCCAACGTCCTGACTTTC	CASSLAGQGSGANVLTF
many	NA	TRBV2	TRBJ1-1	TGTGCCAGCGAGAACACTGAAGCTTTCTTT	CASENTEAFF